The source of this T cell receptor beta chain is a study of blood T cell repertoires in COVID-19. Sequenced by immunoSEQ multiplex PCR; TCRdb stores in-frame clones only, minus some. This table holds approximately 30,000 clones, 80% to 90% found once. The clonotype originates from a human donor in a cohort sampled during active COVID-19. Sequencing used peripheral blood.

CDR3 sequence: CASSVVASGNTGELFF. The DNA for the CDR3 is TGTGCCAGCAGCGTAGTGGCTAGCGGGAACACCGGGGAGCTGTTTTTT. The chain uses TRBV9 and TRBJ2-2; 7 bases fit TRBD2. The germline V gene has CDR1 SGDLS and CDR2 YYNGEE. The CDR3 totals 16 residues. The V gene end was trimmed by 0 bases and the J gene end by 1 base; junction bases not matched to a gene: 3.